This TCR beta chain was identified in a study of cytomegalovirus exposure and HLA in healthy donors. Findings of the study overall: Subsequent analysis found a tendency for first-cohort TCR clusters to co-occur within the 95 to 150 validation repertoires.

The protocol was immunoSEQ multiplex PCR, while the TCRdb copy is restricted to in-frame clones and leaves out a portion. In the table there are 150,000 to 200,000 clones, more than 70% of which are singletons. Trimming took off 8 bases at V and 6 bases at J, with 16 bases between the two ends. Germline V lookup: CDR1 SNHLY, CDR2 FYNNEI. This CDR3 has 14 amino acids. This clone was seen only once. Its target is not known. Sequenced: PBMCs. J is TRBJ2-2 and V is TRBV2; TRBD2 might be the D (5 bases). The receptor was derived from a woman aged 18-29 years in good health and CMV-seronegative. The CDR3 reads CASGSRGSAGELFF. CDR3 nucleotides: TGTGCCAGCGGGAGTAGAGGATCGGCCGGGGAGCTGTTTTTT.